These 13 T cell receptor beta chains originate from one sample sequenced in a study of T cells expressing NK-cell markers. TCRdb re-called the 5' RACE reads; one entry per CDR3 protein, DNA not given. The specimen's table records approximately 440,000 distinct CDR3 sequences. Sequencing used blood T cells: a sorted CD56 or NKG2C T cell subset, CD4+ or CD8+ T cells, or bulk PBMC T cells (not recorded which). Receptors originate from a woman between 45 and 65 years old in good health.

The chain is built from TRBV29-1 and TRBJ2-3; TCRdb picks TRBD2, but there is no DNA to check that call. The CDR3 extends over 14 amino acids. CDR1 and CDR2 (germline): SQVTM, ANQGSEA. The CDR3 loop reads CSARDWRSTDTQYF.

The rearrangement joins TRBV19 to TRBJ2-2; TCRdb proposes TRBD2, but this gene call is untestable without DNA. The germline gives CDR1 LNHDA, CDR2 SQIVND (reference sequence). The CDR3 has 15 amino acids. This CDR3 reads CASNKREFNTGELFF.

The chain is built from TRBV6-1 and TRBJ1-2. Germline V lookup: CDR1 MNHNS, CDR2 SASEGT. This CDR3 has 13 amino acids. Here the CDR3 reads CASSFRPNYGYTF.

This chain links TRBV12-5 with TRBJ2-7; the TRBD2 assignment by TCRdb is unverifiable without DNA. Germline lookup yields CDR1 LGHNT and CDR2 FRNRAP. The CDR3 has 12 amino acids. This chain's CDR3 is CASGLSPLEQYF.

The V and J genes are TRBV7-6 and TRBJ2-3; the TRBD2 assignment by TCRdb is unverifiable without DNA. This CDR3 contains 13 residues. The V gene's germline CDR1 is SGHVS and CDR2 FNYEAQ. CDR3: CASQAGGSDTQYF.

V usage is TRBV10-2 and J usage is TRBJ2-7. The CDR3 length is 15 residues. Germline CDR1 reads WSHSY; CDR2 reads SAAADI. The CDR3 loop is CASSESQRPTYEQYF.

The chain couples TRBV21-1 to TRBJ1-4; TCRdb outputs TRBD1, but without DNA this stays unchecked. TRBV21-1 is given as a pseudogene. The CDR3 runs 18 residues. The CDR3 spells CASSKNPRAKGDVEKLFF.

The V and J genes are TRBV25-1 and TRBJ1-2; checking the TCRdb D call of TRBD1 is not possible without DNA. The germline gives CDR1 MGHDK, CDR2 SYGVNS. This CDR3 comprises 13 residues. The CDR3: CASSVDRGYGYTF.

This rearrangement joins TRBV3-1 to TRBJ1-5; TCRdb's D gene call, TRBD1, goes unchecked for lack of DNA. CDR3 size: 16 residues. Germline V gives CDR1 LGHDT, CDR2 YNNKEL (reference sequence). CDR3 residues: CASSQDSRGGSQPQHF.

This chain connects TRBV20-1 to TRBJ2-6; TCRdb designates TRBD2, a call that cannot be tested without DNA. Germline CDR1 and CDR2: DFQATT and SNEGSKA (reference sequence). The CDR3 has 17 residues. The CDR3 here is CSARGAGSLSGANVLTF.

The genes are TRBV7-2 and TRBJ2-1; TCRdb lists TRBD2, though no DNA is available to test this call. The CDR3 contains 17 residues. Per the germline V gene, CDR1 is SGHTA and CDR2 is FQGNSA. The CDR3 region is CASSLPHLAGAWHEQFF.

The CDR3 protein is CASSLGVLALLGTGELFF. The chain combines TRBV11-1 with TRBJ2-2; TCRdb's D gene call, TRBD2, goes unchecked for lack of DNA. The length of the CDR3 is 18 residues. Germline V lookup: CDR1 SGHAT, CDR2 FQDESV (reference sequence).

The chain uses TRBV5-1 and TRBJ2-1; the TRBD2 assignment by TCRdb is unverifiable without DNA. CDR1 SGHRS and CDR2 YFSETQ come from the germline V gene. There are 15 residues in the CDR3. CDR3 protein: CASSFSGSPSGEQFF.